This T cell receptor (beta chain) was identified in a study of cytomegalovirus exposure and HLA in healthy donors. Germline lookup yields CDR1 MNHNY and CDR2 SVGAGI (reference sequence). This CDR3 region has 16 residues. The V gene end was trimmed by 0 bases and the J gene end by 6 bases; junction bases not matched to a gene: 1. The PCR employed 60 Vbeta primers together with 13 Jbeta primers. Clones were read by immunoSEQ multiplex PCR, and TCRdb kept only the in-frame ones, dropping some. The table has 150,000 to 200,000 clones, over 70% seen once; the top ten hold over 3%. Regarding this clone: In the same sample, other DNA sequences code for this CDR3.

Source material: PBMCs. The chain uses TRBV6-6 and TRBJ2-4; TRBD2 aligns across 14 bases. The origin of this receptor is a male donor in good health and CMV-seronegative. The CDR3 coding sequence is TGTGCCAGCAGTTACTCGGGGACTAGCGGGAGAAACATTCAGTACTTC. It encodes CASSYSGTSGRNIQYF.